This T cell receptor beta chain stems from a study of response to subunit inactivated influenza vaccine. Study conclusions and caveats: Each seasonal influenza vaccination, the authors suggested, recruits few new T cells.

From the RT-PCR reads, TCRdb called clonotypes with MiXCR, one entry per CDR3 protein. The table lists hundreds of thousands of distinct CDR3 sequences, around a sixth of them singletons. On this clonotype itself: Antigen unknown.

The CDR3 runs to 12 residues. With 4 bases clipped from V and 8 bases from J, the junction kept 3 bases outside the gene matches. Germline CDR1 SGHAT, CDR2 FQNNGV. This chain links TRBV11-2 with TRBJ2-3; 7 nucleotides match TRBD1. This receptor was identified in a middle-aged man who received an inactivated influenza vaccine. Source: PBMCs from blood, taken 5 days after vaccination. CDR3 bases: TGTGCCAGCAGCTCGGGACAGTCTACGCAGTATTTT. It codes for CASSSGQSTQYF.